The source of this T cell receptor beta chain is a study of control samples from healthy donors and cancer patients. The germline V gene encodes CDR1 MDHEN and CDR2 SYDVKM. The CDR3 length is 13 residues. The V end was cut by 6 bases, the J end by 10 bases, with 16 bases between. Assay: immunoSEQ multiplex PCR; the TCRdb copy retains only in-frame clones and omits some. The table shows over 85,000 clones, with about 90% occurring only once. The chain recombines TRBV28 with TRBJ1-5; weak D call: TRBD1 (5 bases). The sequencing sample was made of blood. The TCR sequence derives from a woman between 18 and 30 years old in good health. CDR3 bases: TGTGCCAGCAGCCTAGGGGCGAGGGATCCCCAGCATTTT. It is translated as CASSLGARDPQHF. The variable domain in full, completed from reference TRBV28 and TRBJ1-5, reads DVKVTQSSRYLVKRTGEKVFLECVQDMDHENMFWYRQDPGLGLRLIYFSYDVKMKEKGDIPEGYSVSREKKERFSLILESASTNQTSMYLCASSLGARDPQHFGDGTRLSIL.